These 3 T cell receptor beta chains came from one sample sequenced in a study of T cell responses to AZD1222 COVID-19 vaccine. The protocol was immunoSEQ multiplex PCR, while the TCRdb copy is restricted to in-frame clones and leaves out a portion. In the table there are about 140,000 clones, under 95% of which are singletons. The sequencing used peripheral blood, collected on day 0 of AZD1222 vaccination. The receptors derive from an adult in good health.

The sample holds a few counts of this clone. The V and J genes are TRBV4-3 and TRBJ2-7; 13 nucleotides line up with TRBD2. The CDR3 runs 17 residues. Trimming removed 4 bases from V and 2 bases from J; junction bases left unmatched: 8. CDR1 is LGHNA, CDR2 YSLEER, per germline. CDR3 coding DNA: TGCGCCAGCAGCCGAACCCTAGGGACTAGCGGGGCCTACGAGCAGTACTTC. It is translated as CASSRTLGTSGAYEQYF.

The chain is built from TRBV7-9 and TRBJ1-2; 10 nucleotides line up with TRBD1. Per the germline V gene, CDR1 is SEHNR and CDR2 is FQNEAQ (reference sequence). The CDR3 spans 15 residues. V lost 3 bases, J lost 6 bases, and 7 bases stayed unmatched. CDR3 sequence (DNA): TGTGCCAGCAGCTTGGGACAGGGGCCCCCGGATGGCTACACCTTC. It encodes CASSLGQGPPDGYTF.

This chain uses TRBV20-1 with TRBJ1-1, with D maybe TRBD1 (6 bases). V lost 5 bases and J 5 bases, leaving 9 bases between the germline ends. The CDR3 is 11 amino acids. Germline V gene data show CDR1 as DFQATT and CDR2 as SNEGSKA (reference sequence). CDR3 residues: CSASQGTEAFF. The DNA of the CDR3 is TGCAGTGCTTCACAGGGAACTGAAGCTTTCTTT.